This TCR beta chain was captured in a study of blood T cells in healthy people across ages. The germline CDR1 and CDR2 sequences are LGHNA and YNFKEQ. After removal of 5 bases from V and 4 bases from J, the junction contained 7 bases not matched to a gene. This CDR3 is built from 15 residues. Primed by a sample-barcoded 5' primer and a J-beta primer mix, a second PCR proceeded for 7 to 11 cycles. Each TCR beta cDNA got a 12-nucleotide random molecular identifier. TCRdb re-called the 5' RACE reads with MiXCR, one entry per CDR3 protein. The repertoire holds some 670,000 distinct CDR3 sequences, with around 52% as singletons. This clonotype has more than one count but fewer than ten. Its antigen is currently unknown. Every sample gave at least 5.5 micrograms of total RNA when it was extracted. Notes on the study in general: The donors' CMV status was not determined, possibly confounding changes in expanded clonotypes. As age increased, TCR beta diversity per million T cells fell in a roughly linear fashion.

This chain connects TRBV4-2 to TRBJ1-1; 10 positions agree with TRBD1. Sequencing used blood. This receptor was identified in an elderly woman in good health. This chain's CDR3 is CASSDPDRGGTEAFF. The CDR3 DNA reads TGTGCCAGCAGCGATCCGGACAGGGGGGGCACTGAAGCTTTCTTT.